The 16 T cell receptor beta chains given below trace back to one sample, sequenced in a study of T cells in Graves' hyperthyroidism and ophthalmopathy. From RNA transcripts, TCR beta CDR3 regions were amplified. The TCR CDR3 was amplified in a first-round RT-PCR using the HTBI primer set. TCRdb re-analysed the multiplex PCR reads in MiXCR, keeping a single row per CDR3 protein. The profile shows a few hundred thousand distinct CDR3 sequences, approximately 17% of them singletons. The specimen sequenced was blood. These receptor sequences come from a young man with Graves' ophthalmopathy.

This clonotype has only a few counts. This chain joins TRBV5-1 and TRBJ1-6; D may be TRBD1 (5 bases). Germline assignment: CDR1 SGHRS and CDR2 YFSETQ. This CDR3 region has 15 residues. Trimming shortened V by 4 bases and J by 7 bases, and 15 bases separated the two germline ends. In DNA, the CDR3 is TGCGCCAGCAGCACCGGGACGCGGGGGAATTCACCCCTCCACTTT. Its protein is CASSTGTRGNSPLHF.

The chain employs TRBV7-9 and TRBJ1-5; 10 bases align to TRBD1. Trimming at V came to 5 bases and at J to 7 bases, leaving 14 bases not matched to a gene. In germline, CDR1 is SEHNR, CDR2 FQNEAQ (reference sequence). This CDR3 has 17 amino acids. CDR3 protein: CASSPYSGTGVGQPQHF. CDR3 sequence (DNA): TGTGCCAGCAGCCCTTATTCCGGGACAGGGGTGGGACAGCCCCAGCATTTT.

In its sample, this clonotype was seen many times. This chain links TRBV16 with TRBJ2-5; D remains ambiguous. CDR1 and CDR2 from the germline V gene are KGHSY and FQNENV. The CDR3 is 15 residues long. V lost 0 bases and J 0 bases, leaving 8 bases between the germline ends. CDR3 sequence reads: CASSQSHTNQETQYF. The CDR3 nucleotides are TGTGCCAGCAGCCAATCTCACACCAACCAAGAGACCCAGTACTTC.

This clonotype has ten or more counts. The chain recombines TRBV12-3 or TRBV12-4 with TRBJ1-5; a possible D gene is TRBD1 (5 bases). V was trimmed by 6 bases and J by 2 bases, leaving 14 bases between them. The CDR3 is 15 amino acids. CDR3 residues: CASSPGGDGNQPQHF. Here the CDR3 DNA reads TGTGCCAGCAGCCCCGGCGGGGACGGCAATCAGCCCCAGCATTTT.

This clonotype has at least ten counts. The rearrangement joins TRBV3-1 to TRBJ1-1, with unresolved D. Between the trimmed V and J ends, which lost 3 bases and 4 bases, there was a span of 15 bases. This CDR3 has 15 amino acids. Germline CDR1 LGHDT, CDR2 YNNKEL (reference sequence). CDR3 in DNA: TGTGCCAGCAGCCATCCTGAGAGCCTTGCCACTGAAGCTTTCTTT. As protein: CASSHPESLATEAFF.

This clonotype was seen ten or more times. CDR3: CAISESPVPFYGYTF. The CDR3 DNA sequence: TGTGCCATCAGTGAGTCTCCAGTCCCCTTCTATGGCTACACCTTC. This rearrangement joins TRBV10-3 to TRBJ1-2; D ambiguous. Trimming removed 0 bases at V and 4 bases at J, with 12 bases between. This CDR3 is built from 15 residues. Germline CDR1 is ENHRY and CDR2 is SYGVKD.

This clonotype was recorded many times. This chain joins TRBV2 and TRBJ2-3, with 9 nucleotides matching TRBD2. J gave up 2 bases and V 4 bases, and 13 bases lay outside the gene matches. Germline-derived CDR1 and CDR2 are SNHLY and FYNNEI. The CDR3 extends over 18 amino acids. In DNA, the CDR3 is TGTGCCAGCAGTGCGGCTAGCGGGGCTCGGTGGCTCACAGATACGCAGTATTTT. Translated: CASSAASGARWLTDTQYF.

This chain connects TRBV28 to TRBJ2-2; D is unclear. The CDR3 spans 13 residues. CDR1 is MDHEN and CDR2 is SYDVKM in the germline V gene. V was trimmed by 6 bases and J by 7 bases, leaving 12 bases between them. The CDR3 coding sequence is TGTGCCAGCAGCCTTTCGTGGGTCGGGGAGCTGTTTTTT. Amino acids: CASSLSWVGELFF.

V gene TRBV4-1 combines with J gene TRBJ2-7; the D is unclear. V was cut by 0 bases and J by 2 bases, with 11 bases left in between. The CDR3 length is 15 residues. The germline V gene encodes CDR1 MGHRA and CDR2 YSYEKL. CDR3: CASSQETARAYEQYF. CDR3 bases: TGCGCCAGCAGCCAAGAAACAGCGCGCGCCTACGAGCAGTACTTC.

This clonotype was counted many times. The rearrangement uses TRBV2 and TRBJ1-5; no reliable D call. In germline, CDR1 is SNHLY, CDR2 FYNNEI. The V and J ends lost 6 bases and 3 bases respectively, with 6 bases between them. There are 12 residues in the CDR3. This CDR3 reads CASSGNNQPQHF. In DNA form, the CDR3 reads TGTGCCAGCAGCGGAAACAATCAGCCCCAGCATTTT.

The rearrangement joins TRBV7-9 to TRBJ2-3, with D possibly TRBD2 on 6 matching bases. The V gene lost 6 bases and the J gene lost 2 bases, with 15 bases spanning the gap. The CDR3 sequence is 15 residues long. Germline values: CDR1 SEHNR, CDR2 FQNEAQ (reference sequence). The CDR3 DNA reads TGTGCCAGCAGTCCCAAACTAGCTTACACAGATACGCAGTATTTT. Translation: CASSPKLAYTDTQYF.

This clonotype has just a few counts. The gene calls are TRBV24-1 and TRBJ2-7; D gene ambiguous. This CDR3 spans 11 amino acids. Per germline, CDR1 KGHDR and CDR2 SFDVKD. V dropped 5 bases and J dropped 3 bases, with 4 bases sitting between them. The CDR3 sequence: CATSANYEQYF. The CDR3 nucleotides read TGTGCCACCAGTGCCAACTACGAGCAGTACTTC.

The genes are TRBV12-3 or TRBV12-4 and TRBJ1-2; D is unresolved. This CDR3 has 15 residues. V shed 4 bases and J shed 1 base, with 13 bases lying between them. CDR3 protein: CASSSPGTLNYGYTF. The CDR3 DNA follows: TGTGCCAGCAGTTCCCCGGGAACCCTTAACTATGGCTACACCTTC.

This clonotype was recorded many times. The chain links TRBV28 to TRBJ1-5; TRBD1 matches 7 bases. Germline CDR1 is MDHEN and CDR2 is SYDVKM. There are 15 residues in the CDR3. V was clipped by 5 bases and J by 9 bases; unmatched bases: 13. For the CDR3, the DNA is TGTGCCAGCAGTCCTCGGGACAGCCCTAGGCGGCCCCAGCATTTT. It codes for CASSPRDSPRRPQHF.

A few counts support this clonotype. The chain is built from TRBV18 and TRBJ2-7; 10 bases map to TRBD1. The CDR3 consists of 15 residues. V dropped 2 bases and J dropped 7; count of bases not matched to a gene: 8. The germline CDR1 and CDR2 sequences are KGHSH and LQKENI. CDR3 DNA: TGTGCCAGCTCACCAGCAGACAGGGGGCTTGAAGAGCAGTACTTC. Translating gives CASSPADRGLEEQYF.

Many counts were recorded for this clonotype. The chain joins TRBV12-3 or TRBV12-4 to TRBJ1-1; D gene unclear. This CDR3 is built from 15 residues. The V end lost 2 bases, the J end lost 1 base, and 11 bases lay between the germline ends. This CDR3 reads CASSLMGSGNTEAFF. CDR3 DNA sequence: TGTGCCAGCAGTTTAATGGGCAGTGGGAACACTGAAGCTTTCTTT.